The 31 T cell receptor beta chains below come from one sample, sequenced in a study of shared clonotypes between healthy human individuals. Clones were sequenced by immunoSEQ multiplex PCR, and TCRdb holds only the in-frame ones, with some missing. The table has hundreds of thousands of clones, approximately 79% seen once. Sequencing used memory CD4+ T cells sorted from blood. Subset denoted: CD45RA-negative fraction. The receptors come from a woman in her 30s in good health.

The chain has TRBV4-2 and TRBJ2-2; TRBD1 matches 7 bases. CDR1 and CDR2 from the germline V gene are LGHNA and YNFKEQ. Unmatched junction bases numbered 10, after V lost 5 bases and J lost 1 base. The CDR3 consists of 17 residues. CDR3 sequence (DNA): TGTGCCAGCAGCTCTAAGGGGGCCCTCAAGAACACCGGGGAGCTGTTTTTT. Protein product: CASSSKGALKNTGELFF.

This chain connects TRBV19 to TRBJ1-5, with D perhaps TRBD1 (5 bases). CDR3 length equals 15 residues. Germline values: CDR1 LNHDA, CDR2 SQIVND (reference sequence). Trimming cost V 1 base and J 2 bases, with 9 bases left between them. The CDR3 nucleotides are TGTGCCAGTAGTATAGGGAGGGGTGGCAATCAGCCCCAGCATTTT. It translates to CASSIGRGGNQPQHF.

The V gene is TRBV5-6, the J gene TRBJ2-1, with 8 bases fitting TRBD1. Trimming removed 0 bases from V and 0 bases from J; junction bases left unmatched: 8. Germline V gene data show CDR1 as SGHDT and CDR2 as YYEEEE. The CDR3 extends over 18 amino acids. DNA for the CDR3: TGTGCCAGCAGCTTGGCCTTCGCGACAGGGGTCTCCTACAATGAGCAGTTCTTC. This sequence encodes CASSLAFATGVSYNEQFF.

The V and J genes are TRBV5-1 and TRBJ2-1, with 8 bases aligning to TRBD2. V lost 4 bases to trimming and J lost 7 bases; unmatched junction nucleotides: 10. Germline V gene data show CDR1 as SGHRS and CDR2 as YFSETQ. The CDR3 loop spans 15 amino acids. The DNA for the CDR3 is TGCGCCAGCAGCCCAGCCGGGACTAGGGTTAATGAGCAGTTCTTC. Protein sequence: CASSPAGTRVNEQFF.

J is TRBJ2-7 and V is TRBV6-1; 8 bases map to TRBD1. CDR1 is MNHNS and CDR2 is SASEGT in the germline V gene. There are 15 residues in the CDR3. After removal of 3 bases from V and 6 bases from J, the junction contained 10 bases not matched to a gene. For the CDR3, the DNA is TGTGCCAGCAGTGACCTGTCCGCCAGGGGGCGCGAGCAGTACTTC. Translation gives CASSDLSARGREQYF.

This chain connects TRBV21-1 to TRBJ2-7; the D call in the table, TRBD1, was not verified against the DNA. TRBV21-1 is termed a pseudogene. The CDR3 is 14 amino acids. CDR3 coding DNA: TGTGCCAGCAGCAAAGAGAAGGGGGCGAAAGAGCAGTACTTC. The encoded protein is CASSKEKGAKEQYF.

J is TRBJ1-2 and V is TRBV18; 7 positions match TRBD1. V lost 2 bases, J lost 8 bases, and 2 bases stayed unmatched. Germline V gene data show CDR1 as KGHSH and CDR2 as LQKENI. This CDR3 comprises 12 residues. CDR3 nucleotide sequence: TGTGCCAGCTCACCAAGGGGGCACGGCTACACCTTC. Protein product: CASSPRGHGYTF.

This clone has ten or more counts. The chain joins TRBV19 to TRBJ2-1, with unresolved D. This CDR3 contains 15 residues. V gave up 7 bases and J gave up 2 bases, with 15 bases separating them. The germline CDR1 and CDR2 sequences are LNHDA and SQIVND (reference sequence). In DNA form, the CDR3 reads TGTGCCAGTACTCCCGACCGGAATCCCTACAATGAGCAGTTCTTC. It is translated as CASTPDRNPYNEQFF.

In its sample, this clone was seen a few times. This sequence joins TRBV11-2 and TRBJ2-3; D is possibly TRBD2 (5 bases). Germline loops: CDR1 SGHAT, CDR2 FQNNGV. The CDR3 loop spans 17 amino acids. Between the trimmed V and J ends, which lost 3 bases and 1 base, there was a span of 17 bases. As DNA, the CDR3 is TGTGCCAGCAGCTTTTACCGGGGAGAAGGTGGCACAGATACGCAGTATTTT. Translation: CASSFYRGEGGTDTQYF.

V is TRBV6-6 and J is TRBJ1-2, with a tentative D call TRBD1 (5 bases). CDR1 and CDR2 (germline): MNHNY, SVGAGI (reference sequence). V lost 5 bases to trimming and J lost 5 bases, with 18 bases between them. This CDR3 contains 15 residues. CDR3 in DNA: TGTGCCAGCAGTCGAGGGCTGTTGGGGGGGTATGGCTACACCTTC. It yields the protein CASSRGLLGGYGYTF.

V is TRBV19 and J is TRBJ1-5; possibly TRBD1 for D (6 bases). Germline CDR1 LNHDA, CDR2 SQIVND (reference sequence). CDR3 length equals 15 residues. Trimming removed 2 bases at V and 2 bases at J, with 10 bases between. CDR3 coding DNA: TGTGCCAGTAGTATATCAGGGGCTGGCAATCAGCCCCAGCATTTT. Amino acid sequence: CASSISGAGNQPQHF.

The CDR3 protein is CASSSRNQPQHF. In nucleotides, the CDR3 is TGTGCCAGCAGTTCCAGAAATCAGCCCCAGCATTTT. V is TRBV28 and J is TRBJ1-5, with no clear D. This CDR3 is 12 amino acids long. V lost 4 bases and J 4 bases, leaving 5 bases between the germline ends. Germline CDR1 is MDHEN and CDR2 is SYDVKM.

The rearrangement links TRBV5-1 to TRBJ2-7; 10 positions match TRBD2. This CDR3 has 13 residues. Looked up from germline, CDR1 is SGHRS and CDR2 is YFSETQ. J was trimmed by 2 bases and V by 7 bases; bases with no gene match: 3. The CDR3 DNA follows: TGCGCCAGCCGGACTAGCGGCACCTACGAGCAGTACTTC. It is translated as CASRTSGTYEQYF.

The chain joins TRBV5-1 to TRBJ2-7; D is unresolved. The germline gives CDR1 SGHRS, CDR2 YFSETQ. V was clipped by 0 bases and J by 1 base, with 11 bases between them. The CDR3 loop spans 15 amino acids. The CDR3 DNA reads TGCGCCAGCAGCTTGGCCCTTAAAGGGTCCTACGAGCAGTACTTC. Protein sequence: CASSLALKGSYEQYF.

The J gene is TRBJ2-3, the V gene TRBV9; 12 nucleotides align to TRBD2. The CDR3 totals 17 residues. Per the germline V gene, CDR1 is SGDLS and CDR2 is YYNGEE. V lost 4 bases, J lost 5 bases, and 11 bases stayed unmatched. Written as DNA, the CDR3 is TGTGCCAGCAGCCTTGAGAGACTAGCGGGAGAGGGAGATACGCAGTATTTT. Translated, it gives CASSLERLAGEGDTQYF.

The chain employs TRBV5-1 and TRBJ2-1; no reliable D call. The V and J ends lost 1 base and 0 bases respectively, with 8 bases between them. This CDR3 is built from 15 residues. The germline CDR1 and CDR2 sequences are SGHRS and YFSETQ. CDR3 nucleotides: TGCGCCAGCAGCTTGTTGCAGAGCTCCTACAATGAGCAGTTCTTC. As protein: CASSLLQSSYNEQFF. Drawing the rest from reference TRBV5-1 and TRBJ2-1, the complete variable domain is KAGVTQTPRYLIKTRGQQVTLSCSPISGHRSVSWYQQTPGQGLQFLFEYFSETQRNKGNFPGRFSGRQFSNSRSEMNVSTLELGDSALYLCASSLLQSSYNEQFFGPGTRLTVL.

The rearrangement joins TRBV5-6 to TRBJ1-3, with TRBD1 matching 9 bases. Per germline, CDR1 SGHDT and CDR2 YYEEEE. The CDR3 contains 17 residues. With 3 bases clipped from V and 4 bases from J, the junction kept 11 bases outside the gene matches. CDR3 DNA: TGTGCCAGCAGCTCAAACCCCGGGACAGGGCGAGGAAACACCATATATTTT. It is translated as CASSSNPGTGRGNTIYF.

J is TRBJ2-5 and V is TRBV28; TRBD1 aligns across 7 bases. From germline, CDR1 is MDHEN and CDR2 SYDVKM. J gave up 5 bases and V 4 bases, and 16 bases lay outside the gene matches. The CDR3 extends over 17 amino acids. The CDR3 here is CASSYRGLGRNRETQYF. As DNA, the CDR3 is TGTGCCAGCAGTTATAGGGGGCTGGGGCGTAATCGGGAGACCCAGTACTTC.

The V gene is TRBV4-2, the J gene TRBJ2-3; unclear D gene. The CDR3 runs 15 residues. V dropped 0 bases and J dropped 2 bases, with 9 bases sitting between them. The germline gives CDR1 LGHNA, CDR2 YNFKEQ. Written as DNA, the CDR3 is TGTGCCAGCAGCCAAGATTTAGCTCCCACAGATACGCAGTATTTT. Translated: CASSQDLAPTDTQYF.

The chain employs TRBV5-4 and TRBJ1-3; 7 nucleotides align to TRBD1. The germline V gene encodes CDR1 SGHNT and CDR2 YYREEE (reference sequence). The CDR3 extends over 14 amino acids. With 4 bases clipped from V and 3 bases from J, the junction kept 4 bases outside the gene matches. CDR3 nucleotide sequence: TGTGCCAGCAGCCTAGGGACAGTTGGAAACACCATATATTTT. It encodes CASSLGTVGNTIYF. The variable domain in full, completed from reference TRBV5-4 and TRBJ1-3, reads ETGVTQSPTHLIKTRGQQVTLRCSSQSGHNTVSWYQQALGQGPQFIFQYYREEENGRGNFPPRFSGLQFPNYSSELNVNALELDDSALYLCASSLGTVGNTIYFGEGSWLTVV.

The chain carries TRBV5-5 and TRBJ2-7; the match to TRBD2 covers 14 bases. V lost 5 bases and J lost 4; bases outside the gene matches: 8. The germline V gene encodes CDR1 SGHKS and CDR2 YYEKEE (reference sequence). The CDR3 is 16 residues long. In DNA form, the CDR3 reads TGTGCCAGCAGTCATAGACTAGCGGGAGGGGAATACGAGCAGTACTTC. Its translation is CASSHRLAGGEYEQYF.

This clone was detected a few times. V is TRBV6-5 and J is TRBJ2-1; maybe TRBD2 (6 bases). The V end was cut by 3 bases, the J end by 3 bases, with 12 bases between. The CDR3 loop spans 15 amino acids. Germline CDR1 MNHEY, CDR2 SVGAGI. CDR3 sequence reads: CASSYPAGLYNEQFF. The CDR3 region has the DNA TGTGCCAGCAGTTATCCTGCGGGGCTCTACAATGAGCAGTTCTTC.

This chain connects TRBV19 to TRBJ2-3, with 10 bases identical to TRBD2. Germline CDR1 and CDR2: LNHDA and SQIVND (reference sequence). The CDR3 has 14 amino acids. The J segment lost 4 bases and the V segment lost 10 bases, leaving 8 bases of the junction unmatched. In DNA, the CDR3 is TGTGCCACCCTACAGCGGGAGGGCGCAGATACGCAGTATTTT. It yields the protein CATLQREGADTQYF.

In its sample, this clone was seen a few times. The sample carries other DNA sequences with the same CDR3. The genes are TRBV28 and TRBJ1-1; D ambiguous. Between the trimmed V and J ends, which lost 5 bases and 2 bases, there was a span of 12 bases. This CDR3 spans 14 amino acids. Germline V gene sequence: CDR1 MDHEN, CDR2 SYDVKM. The CDR3 spells CASSPSWGNTEAFF. In DNA form, the CDR3 reads TGTGCCAGCAGTCCCTCGTGGGGAAACACTGAAGCTTTCTTT.

This clone has ten or more counts. The V call is TRBV28, the J call TRBJ2-5; TRBD1 might be the D (6 bases). Germline-derived CDR1 and CDR2 are MDHEN and SYDVKM. The CDR3 consists of 14 residues. Trimming took 1 base from V and 2 from J, leaving 8 bases between them. The DNA of the CDR3 is TGTGCCAGCAGTTTATCAGGGACACAAGAGACCCAGTACTTC. Amino acid sequence: CASSLSGTQETQYF.

The chain combines TRBV2 with TRBJ1-2; perhaps TRBD1 as D (5 bases). Germline CDR1 is SNHLY and CDR2 is FYNNEI. This CDR3 has 12 residues. Deletions cut 4 bases from V and 4 bases from J, with 7 bases between. The CDR3 loop is CASSGGTYGYTF. CDR3 in DNA: TGTGCCAGCAGTGGAGGGACCTATGGCTACACCTTC.

This clone came up once. The chain links TRBV6-5 to TRBJ2-1; 9 positions agree with TRBD2. The CDR3 sequence is 15 residues long. Per germline, CDR1 MNHEY and CDR2 SVGAGI. V was clipped by 5 bases and J by 9 bases; unmatched bases: 11. The CDR3: CASSNSGSRFGEQFF. CDR3 coding DNA: TGTGCCAGCAGTAATAGCGGGAGTAGGTTCGGTGAGCAGTTCTTC.

This clone was counted once. The chain is built from TRBV2 and TRBJ2-3; either TRBD1 or TRBD2 may supply D (5 bases each). The CDR3 covers 15 residues. V dropped 7 bases and J dropped 5 bases, with 19 bases sitting between them. Germline V gene data show CDR1 as SNHLY and CDR2 as FYNNEI. CDR3 amino acids: CASNSRTGRKDTQYF. The CDR3, as DNA: TGTGCCAGCAATAGTCGAACGGGGCGGAAAGATACGCAGTATTTT. Complete variable domain (other parts from reference TRBV2 and TRBJ2-3): EPEVTQTPSHQVTQMGQEVILRCVPISNHLYFYWYRQILGQKVEFLVSFYNNEISEKSEIFDDQFSVERPDGSNFTLKIRSTKLEDSAMYFCASNSRTGRKDTQYFGPGTRLTVL.

This chain links TRBV19 with TRBJ2-7; D remains unclear. The germline V gene encodes CDR1 LNHDA and CDR2 SQIVND (reference sequence). Trimming cost V 0 bases and J 6 bases, with 18 bases left between them. This CDR3 is built from 16 residues. For the CDR3, the DNA is TGTGCCAGTAGTATAGATCGTGGGGATCGGTCGGTCGAGCAGTACTTC. Encoded protein: CASSIDRGDRSVEQYF. Complete variable domain (other parts from reference TRBV19 and TRBJ2-7): DGGITQSPKYLFRKEGQNVTLSCEQNLNHDAMYWYRQDPGQGLRLIYYSQIVNDFQKGDIAEGYSVSREKKESFPLTVTSAQKNPTAFYLCASSIDRGDRSVEQYFGPGTRLTVT.

This clone occurred a few times. The rearrangement joins TRBV29-1 to TRBJ1-2, with D possibly matching TRBD1 (6 bases). The CDR3 loop spans 15 amino acids. Germline V gene sequence: CDR1 SQVTM, CDR2 ANQGSEA. Trimming removed 6 bases at V and 2 bases at J, with 19 bases between. DNA for the CDR3: TGCAGCGTGACACCCCCCACGGGGGCGAACTATGGCTACACCTTC. Its protein product is CSVTPPTGANYGYTF.

The chain is built from TRBV28 and TRBJ1-5, with 7 nucleotides matching TRBD1. Per the germline V gene, CDR1 is MDHEN and CDR2 is SYDVKM. This CDR3 comprises 16 residues. Unmatched junction bases numbered 8, after V lost 3 bases and J lost 3 bases. The CDR3 sequence is CASSFSSQGDNQPQHF. The CDR3 nucleotides read TGTGCCAGCAGTTTTAGTTCCCAGGGGGACAATCAGCCCCAGCATTTT.